Listed here are 9 T cell receptor beta chains from one sample, sequenced in a study of blood T cells in healthy people across ages. Together with a sample-barcoded 5' primer, a J-beta primer mix was included in a second PCR lasting about 7 to 11 cycles. TCRdb re-derived calls from the 5' RACE reads in MiXCR, one entry per CDR3 protein. The sample holds some 1.5 million distinct CDR3 sequences; approximately 30% are singletons and the top ten take 7.7%. Sequenced: blood. These receptor sequences come from a woman between 25 and 40 years old in good health.

The V call is TRBV20-1, the J call TRBJ1-1, with TRBD1 matching over 7 bases. The trim removed 2 bases at V and 5 bases at J, leaving 8 bases unmatched. Germline loops: CDR1 DFQATT, CDR2 SNEGSKA (reference sequence). This CDR3 spans 14 amino acids. CDR3 DNA sequence: TGCAGTGCTAGAAAAGTCTCAGGGGGAACTGAAGCTTTCTTT. This codes for CSARKVSGGTEAFF.

The chain couples TRBV12-3 or TRBV12-4 to TRBJ2-4; 14 bases match TRBD2. The J call may not be correct, given that the DNA end is closer to TRBJ2-7. This CDR3 region has 16 residues. CDR3 sequence reads: CASSFTGTSGSREQYF. CDR3 in DNA: TGTGCCAGCAGTTTTACAGGGACTAGCGGGAGTCGCGAGCAGTACTTC.

The chain links TRBV21-1 to TRBJ2-1; the table gives TRBD1 as D, unverified against the DNA. TRBV21-1 counts as a pseudogene. This CDR3 is 18 amino acids long. The DNA for the CDR3 is TGTGCCAGCAGTCCAATTCCCGAAGGATTCGACTTAGGGGGTGAGCAGTTCTTC. Translated, it gives CASSPIPEGFDLGGEQFF.

This clonotype was observed at least ten times. The chain joins TRBV27 to TRBJ2-7; 9 positions match TRBD1. After removal of 5 bases from V and 3 bases from J, the junction contained 8 bases not matched to a gene. The CDR3 is made up of 15 amino acids. Germline values: CDR1 MNHEY, CDR2 SMNVEV (reference sequence). The CDR3 DNA sequence: TGTGCCAGCAGTCGCTCCGGGACAGGGTTCTACGAGCAGTACTTC. Translated: CASSRSGTGFYEQYF.

This clonotype was counted many times. The chain links TRBV29-1 to TRBJ1-2, with a tentative D call TRBD1 (6 bases). The ends were cut back, 4 bases at V and 8 bases at J, with 20 bases in the middle. This CDR3 contains 14 residues. Per the germline V gene, CDR1 is SQVTM and CDR2 is ANQGSEA. The DNA of the CDR3 is TGCAGCGTTGTCAGGGGAGACTCGGGGAAAGGCTACACCTTC. Its protein product is CSVVRGDSGKGYTF.

J is TRBJ2-1 and V is TRBV5-1, with 7 bases lining up with TRBD2. The CDR3 length is 14 residues. Germline-derived CDR1 and CDR2 are SGHRS and YFSETQ. V shed 4 bases, J shed 4 bases, and the junction held 5 bases outside the gene matches. This chain's CDR3 is CASSGGVGYNEQFF. Written as DNA, the CDR3 is TGCGCCAGCAGCGGGGGGGTAGGATACAATGAGCAGTTCTTC. The whole variable domain, remainder taken from reference TRBV5-1 and TRBJ2-1, is KAGVTQTPRYLIKTRGQQVTLSCSPISGHRSVSWYQQTPGQGLQFLFEYFSETQRNKGNFPGRFSGRQFSNSRSEMNVSTLELGDSALYLCASSGGVGYNEQFFGPGTRLTVL.

The genes are TRBV7-2 and TRBJ2-7; D is unclear. CDR3 length: 13 residues. CDR1 is SGHTA and CDR2 is FQGNSA in the germline V gene. V lost 8 bases and J 3 bases, leaving 14 bases between the germline ends. The chain's CDR3 is CASGLWRDYEQYF. The CDR3 bases are TGTGCCAGCGGATTGTGGCGCGACTACGAGCAGTACTTC. Based on the CDR3 plus reference TRBV7-2 and TRBJ2-7, the full variable domain is GAGVSQSPSNKVTEKGKDVELRCDPISGHTALYWYRQSLGQGLEFLIYFQGNSAPDKSGLPSDRFSAERTGGSVSTLTIQRTQQEDSAVYLCASGLWRDYEQYFGPGTRLTVT.

This sequence joins TRBV12-3 or TRBV12-4 and TRBJ2-1, with TRBD2 as a possible D gene (6 bases). There are 12 residues in the CDR3. V gave up 6 bases and J gave up 6 bases, with 9 bases separating them. In DNA, the CDR3 is TGTGCCAGCAGGGGGACTCGCAATGAGCAGTTCTTC. This translates into CASRGTRNEQFF.

This clonotype has only a few counts. This chain connects TRBV5-1 to TRBJ1-4; 10 nucleotides align to TRBD1. The CDR3 totals 16 residues. The germline V gene encodes CDR1 SGHRS and CDR2 YFSETQ. V shed 0 bases and J 8 bases; nucleotides not matched to a gene: 7. The CDR3 here is CASSLEAGQGQEKLFF. CDR3 in DNA: TGCGCCAGCAGCTTGGAGGCGGGACAGGGGCAAGAAAAACTGTTTTTT.